A selection of T cell receptor beta chains follows, all from one sample in a study of blood T cells in healthy people across ages. TCRdb redid the calling of the 5' RACE reads with MiXCR, one entry per CDR3 protein. The sample records nearly 800,000 distinct CDR3 sequences, just over 55% being singletons. Sequenced sample: blood. All receptors come from a man aged 35 to 55 in good health. Each CDR3 is given with its conserved first and last residue. D genes are given only for firm matches. Clone size, where shown, is once, few, many, or a class for clones that have expanded.

J: TRBJ2-5
V: TRBV7-2
size: NA
D: NA
DNA: TGTGCCAGCAGCCCGCATCTTTTGATCGGAGAGACCCAGTACTTC
CDR3: CASSPHLLIGETQYF

J: TRBJ2-5
V: TRBV7-7
size: NA
D: NA
DNA: TGTGCCAGCAGCCCGACCAAGCGGTCCCAAGAGACCCAGTACTTC
CDR3: CASSPTKRSQETQYF

J: TRBJ1-5
V: TRBV12-3/TRBV12-4
size: NA
D: NA
DNA: TGTGCCAGCAGTACACAGAGCAATCAGCCCCAGCATTTT
CDR3: CASSTQSNQPQHF

J: TRBJ2-3
V: TRBV4-3
size: NA
D: TRBD1
DNA: TGCGCCAGCAGCCCACAGGGACAGGGGGCAGATACGCAGTATTTT
CDR3: CASSPQGQGADTQYF

J: TRBJ2-1
V: TRBV5-4
size: NA
D: TRBD2
DNA: TGTGCCAGCAGCCTGGGACTAGCGGGGGGCTCCTACAATGAGCAGTTCTTC
CDR3: CASSLGLAGGSYNEQFF

J: TRBJ2-1
V: TRBV29-1
size: NA
D: NA
DNA: TGCAGCGGGGTGGGAAGGCTTTCGTCCTACAATGAGCAGTTCTTC
CDR3: CSGVGRLSSYNEQFF

J: TRBJ2-7
V: TRBV13
size: few
D: NA
DNA: TGTGCCAGCAGCTTCAGACAGGCATCAACCTACGAGCAGTACTTC
CDR3: CASSFRQASTYEQYF

J: TRBJ2-4
V: TRBV3-1
size: few
D: TRBD2
DNA: TGTGCCAGCAGCCACGAGAAAAACCTAGCGGGAGTATCGATTCAGTACTTC
CDR3: CASSHEKNLAGVSIQYF

J: TRBJ2-7
V: TRBV28
size: once
D: TRBD2
DNA: TGTGCCAGCAGTCCCTTTGTAGTTGGGACTAGCGGGAGGGGAAGCTCCTACGAGCAGTACTTC
CDR3: CASSPFVVGTSGRGSSYEQYF

J: TRBJ1-1
V: TRBV3-1
size: NA
D: NA
DNA: TGTGCCAGCAGCCAGGGGATTTACACTGAAGCTTTCTTT
CDR3: CASSQGIYTEAFF

J: TRBJ2-6
V: TRBV16
size: NA
D: TRBD1
DNA: TGTGCCAGCAATGGACAGGGGGCGTTCACTGGGGCCAACGTCCTGACTTTC
CDR3: CASNGQGAFTGANVLTF

J: TRBJ1-2
V: TRBV15
size: NA
D: NA
DNA: TGTGCCACCAGTAGAGATCGTTTTCCGAGTGGTGGCTACACCTTC
CDR3: CATSRDRFPSGGYTF

J: TRBJ2-5
V: TRBV28
size: few
D: TRBD2
DNA: TGTGCCAGCAGTTCCACGGGGGGGGCGGAGACCCAGTACTTC
CDR3: CASSSTGGAETQYF

J: TRBJ2-7
V: TRBV11-3
size: NA
D: TRBD2
DNA: TGTGCCAGCAGCTCCAGGGCGGGAGGTGCAGACGAGCAGTACTTC
CDR3: CASSSRAGGADEQYF

J: TRBJ2-2
V: TRBV7-2
size: NA
D: TRBD2
DNA: TGTGCCAGCAGCTTAAGCCAGGCGGGGGGCACCGGGGAGCTGTTTTTT
CDR3: CASSLSQAGGTGELFF

J: TRBJ1-5
V: TRBV14
size: NA
D: TRBD1
DNA: TGTGCCAGCAGCCAAGATCTGTCGCTTCAGGACAGGGTGCTTGGCAATCAGCCCCAGCATTTT
CDR3: CASSQDLSLQDRVLGNQPQHF

J: TRBJ1-4
V: TRBV6-6
size: NA
D: NA
DNA: TGTGCCAGCAGCCGCCCTCCGGGCGAAAAACTGTTTTTT
CDR3: CASSRPPGEKLFF

J: TRBJ2-5
V: TRBV27
size: NA
D: NA
DNA: TGTGCCAGCAGTTTATCGGGGGCCGCATTGGAGACCCAGTACTTC
CDR3: CASSLSGAALETQYF

J: TRBJ2-5
V: TRBV9
size: NA
D: TRBD1
DNA: TGTGCCAGCAGCCCCCTCACAGGGGCCCAAGAGACCCAGTACTTC
CDR3: CASSPLTGAQETQYF

J: TRBJ2-3
V: TRBV5-1
size: few
D: TRBD2
DNA: TGCGCCAGCAGCCTTCGAGCGGGGAGGTACACAGATACGCAGTATTTT
CDR3: CASSLRAGRYTDTQYF

J: TRBJ2-2
V: TRBV9
size: once
D: TRBD2
DNA: TGTGCCAGCAGCCCCAGCGGGAGGCCAACCGGGGAGCTGTTTTTT
CDR3: CASSPSGRPTGELFF

J: TRBJ2-7
V: TRBV29-1
size: NA
D: TRBD1
DNA: TGCAGCGTTGAGGCTCCTTGGGGACAGTCCTACGAGCAGTACTTC
CDR3: CSVEAPWGQSYEQYF

J: TRBJ2-5
V: TRBV28
size: NA
D: TRBD2
DNA: TGTGCCAGCAGTTTTGGACTAGCGAGCGCTGAGCAGTACTTC
CDR3: CASSFGLASAEQYF

J: TRBJ2-1
V: TRBV5-1
size: NA
D: NA
DNA: TGCGCCAGCAGCTTGGGAAGGGGTGGTGAGCAGTTCTTC
CDR3: CASSLGRGGEQFF

J: TRBJ1-6
V: TRBV10-3
size: NA
D: TRBD1
DNA: TGTGCCATCGGCGAAGGACAGGGTTATAATTCACCCCTCCACTTT
CDR3: CAIGEGQGYNSPLHF

J: TRBJ2-4
V: TRBV6-5
size: few
D: NA
DNA: TGTGCCAGCAGTTCCCCGTCCCCGAAGGACAAAAACATTCAGTACTTC
CDR3: CASSSPSPKDKNIQYF

J: TRBJ1-2
V: TRBV4-1
size: NA
D: NA
DNA: TGCGCCAGCAGCCACAACCAGGGGAACTATGGCTACACCTTC
CDR3: CASSHNQGNYGYTF

J: TRBJ2-7
V: TRBV10-2
size: NA
D: NA
DNA: TGCGCCAGCAGGCTGGGGTACGAGCAGTACTTC
CDR3: CASRLGYEQYF

J: TRBJ2-1
V: TRBV28
size: NA
D: TRBD1
DNA: TGTGCCAGCAGTTCTCCGGGACAGGCCCACAATGAGCAGTTCTTC
CDR3: CASSSPGQAHNEQFF

J: TRBJ2-4
V: TRBV5-1
size: many
D: TRBD1
DNA: TGCGCCAGCAGCTTGGAGACAGGGGAGTTTTTAGCCAAAAACATTCAGTACTTC
CDR3: CASSLETGEFLAKNIQYF

J: TRBJ2-3
V: TRBV7-8
size: few
D: TRBD2
DNA: TGTGCCAGCAGCCTCTGGACTAGCCAGGATACGCAGTATTTT
CDR3: CASSLWTSQDTQYF

J: TRBJ1-4
V: TRBV12-3/TRBV12-4
size: NA
D: NA
DNA: TGTGCCAGCAGTTTAGGAGGGTATAACGAAAAACTGTTTTTT
CDR3: CASSLGGYNEKLFF

J: TRBJ1-4
V: TRBV4-3
size: few
D: TRBD1
DNA: TGCGCCAGCAGCCAAGACGGGACAGGGAACGAAAAACTGTTTTTT
CDR3: CASSQDGTGNEKLFF

J: TRBJ2-7
V: TRBV7-2
size: NA
D: TRBD1
DNA: TGTGCCAGCACAAACAGGGGGAGAATTGCCTATGAGCAGTACTTC
CDR3: CASTNRGRIAYEQYF

J: TRBJ2-3
V: TRBV6-1
size: NA
D: NA
DNA: TGTGCCGTTCCGGGGCGAAGCACAGATACGCAGTATTTT
CDR3: CAVPGRSTDTQYF

J: TRBJ2-1
V: TRBV7-9
size: NA
D: TRBD1
DNA: TGTGCCAGCAGCCAAGTGGGGGGGGACAGGGTATTCTACAATGAGCAGTTCTTC
CDR3: CASSQVGGDRVFYNEQFF